These T cell receptor beta chains were read from a single sample in a study of blood T cell repertoires in COVID-19. Measured with immunoSEQ multiplex PCR; TCRdb has only the in-frame clones, and not every one. The repertoire holds more than 70,000 clones, with around 84% as singletons. Sequenced: peripheral blood. These receptors were collected from an elderly woman in a cohort sampled during active or convalescent COVID-19. Both conserved end residues are trimmed from each CDR3. The listing skips clone size in some rows; elsewhere it reads once, few, many or a size class.

j_gene	v_gene	abundance	CDR3aa
TRBJ2-5	TRBV15	NA	ATSRPELAGTLQY
TRBJ2-4	TRBV9	NA	ASSVGQTAAIQY
TRBJ2-1	TRBV5-1	NA	ASSLLAEATYNEQF
TRBJ2-1	TRBV5-1	NA	ASSPGTSGTLNYNEQF
TRBJ2-3	TRBV6-1	few	ASSEIGGGAADTQY
TRBJ1-5	TRBV18	NA	ASSPPGQGAGGNQPQH
TRBJ1-4	TRBV19	NA	ASGGSPATNEKLF
TRBJ2-1	TRBV29-1	NA	SVGQGILNEQF
TRBJ1-2	TRBV19	NA	ASRDRYGYT
TRBJ2-1	TRBV18	NA	ASSPVGQGVNQF
TRBJ2-1	TRBV7-3	NA	ASSRRVISGGHNEQF
TRBJ2-2	TRBV11-3	NA	ASSFPLLNTGELF
TRBJ2-5	TRBV5-1	NA	ASSYWTGQETQY
TRBJ1-1	TRBV10-3	NA	ATGEDTEAF
TRBJ1-6	TRBV28	NA	ASSFDRLDNSPLH
TRBJ1-1	TRBV19	NA	ASSIEERAEAF
TRBJ1-2	TRBV6-5	NA	ASMQADGYT
TRBJ1-1	TRBV29-1	NA	SVGQGVTEAF
TRBJ1-2	TRBV5-6	NA	ASSGTGNSDGYT
TRBJ2-1	TRBV7-9	NA	ASSSREMFRNEQF
TRBJ2-3	TRBV19	NA	ASSITSSTQY
TRBJ1-2	TRBV5-1	NA	ASSLRTGNYGYT
TRBJ2-1	TRBV5-1	NA	ASSILAGYEQF
TRBJ1-1	TRBV7-8	NA	ASSLGDRDRAEAF
TRBJ2-1	TRBV20-1	NA	SASWGLAGNNEQF
TRBJ1-5	TRBV5-6	many	ASSRQGQQPQH
TRBJ1-5	TRBV10-2	NA	ASRDSHYNQPQH
TRBJ1-6	TRBV19	few	ASTTDRADSPLH
TRBJ2-3	TRBV11-1	NA	ASSPGLADTHGTQY
TRBJ2-2	TRBV19	NA	ASETGSALNTGELF
TRBJ2-5	TRBV6-5	NA	ASEKTVTQY
TRBJ1-2	TRBV19	NA	ASSRAGGAYGYT
TRBJ2-1	TRBV6-2/TRBV6-3	medium-sized	ASSYSGLAGIYNEQF
TRBJ2-3	TRBV10-1	NA	ASNPSPNTDTQY
TRBJ2-3	TRBV2	NA	ASSRLAGVVDTQY
TRBJ2-7	TRBV11-2	few	ASSSLASSDWQY
TRBJ1-5	TRBV3-1/TRBV3-2	NA	ASSPLGNQPQH
TRBJ1-1	TRBV11-3	NA	ASSQRAGALPEAF
TRBJ2-3	TRBV5-1	NA	ASSEMTGDTQY
TRBJ2-3	TRBV3-1/TRBV3-2	NA	ASSQDYRGTDTQY
TRBJ2-1	TRBV27	NA	ASSIRHRGSGSNEQF
TRBJ1-6	TRBV30	NA	AWSPDRGMSPLH
TRBJ1-6	TRBV6-1	once	ASSEARPQEGSPLH
TRBJ1-4	TRBV6-5	NA	ASTGQGREKLF
TRBJ2-4	TRBV19	NA	ASSIGLILAKNIQY
TRBJ2-2	TRBV5-1	NA	ASCTSGIGTGELF
TRBJ1-5	TRBV11-2	NA	ASSQDRGDQPQH
TRBJ2-3	TRBV30	NA	AWEAGGRGDTQY
TRBJ1-5	TRBV2	few	ASSADRGHQPQH
TRBJ2-7	TRBV21-1	NA	ASSIGTDFYEQY
TRBJ1-5	TRBV19	NA	ASSAGAVSNQPQH
TRBJ1-2	TRBV7-2	once	ASSFLTAWDGYT
TRBJ1-1	TRBV29-1	NA	SVDVGHRGTEAF
TRBJ2-7	TRBV19	NA	ASSIGTSSYEQY
TRBJ1-1	TRBV28	NA	ASSPLRGGTEAF
TRBJ1-4	TRBV18	once	ASSPQGIGEKLF
TRBJ1-1	TRBV3-1/TRBV3-2	NA	ASTPTGDTEAF
TRBJ2-1	TRBV9	NA	ASSVGLGAAVQNEQF
TRBJ2-3	TRBV5-1	NA	ASSLAGTDTQY